This TCR beta chain is from a study of tumor-infiltrating lymphocytes in primary liver carcinoma. The template, roughly 510 ng total RNA, yielded TCR beta cDNA made with a constant-region primer. A slightly modified ARM-PCR protocol with three nested multiplex PCR rounds produced these TCR beta libraries. For 10 cycles apiece, the opening two PCR rounds ran with TRBV1-TRBV30 forward primers and a C-beta reverse primer. TCRdb processed the multiplex PCR reads anew with MiXCR; each CDR3 protein has one entry. Among under 150,000 distinct CDR3 sequences listed, around 70% were seen once. The V end lost 5 bases, the J end lost 4 bases, and 20 bases lay between the germline ends. The germline V gene has CDR1 SGHTA and CDR2 FQGNSA. CDR3 length equals 16 residues. Between roughly 20 and 33 mg of unsorted bulk tissue served as the source from which RNA and DNA were co-extracted.

What was sequenced was tumor-adjacent normal liver tissue. The receptor was isolated from a woman aged 55-69 years with primary liver carcinoma and hepatitis B virus infection. The chain carries TRBV7-2 and TRBJ1-2; possibly TRBD1 for D (6 bases). CDR3 sequence (DNA): TGTGCCAGCAGCCCTAAAGCGACAGGAGGGATCTATGGCTACACCTTC. Protein product: CASSPKATGGIYGYTF. The full variable domain, with the rest looked up from reference TRBV7-2 and TRBJ1-2, is GAGVSQSPSNKVTEKGKDVELRCDPISGHTALYWYRQSLGQGLEFLIYFQGNSAPDKSGLPSDRFSAERTGGSVSTLTIQRTQQEDSAVYLCASSPKATGGIYGYTFGSGTRLTVV.